Listed below are T cell receptor beta chains from one sample, sequenced in a study of blood T cell repertoires in COVID-19. Using immunoSEQ multiplex PCR, the repertoire was profiled, and TCRdb retains in-frame clones only, with some absent. The sample records under 130,000 clones, approximately 80% being singletons. Sequencing was performed on peripheral blood. These receptors were taken from a human donor in a cohort sampled during active or convalescent COVID-19. CDR3s include the opening cysteine and the closing phenylalanine or tryptophan. Fields, in order: clone size, J gene, V gene, D gene, CDR3 DNA, CDR3 protein. A D gene is named only where the DNA matches it firmly. The size entry is marked missing in some rows and otherwise reads once, few, many or a size class.

few,TRBJ1-1,TRBV5-5,NA,TGTGCCAGCAGCTTGCAGGGCATGAACACTGAAGCTTTCTTT,CASSLQGMNTEAFF
NA,TRBJ2-7,TRBV5-1,NA,TGCGCCAGCAGCCGAGGAGGGACTCTATTTTACGAGCAGTACTTC,CASSRGGTLFYEQYF
NA,TRBJ2-7,TRBV28,NA,TGTGCCAGCCACCGAGGCCAGATCTACGAGCAGTACTTC,CASHRGQIYEQYF
once,TRBJ2-5,TRBV2,TRBD1,TGTGCCAGCAGTGTGGACAGGGGCGGTAGAGAGACCCAGTACTTC,CASSVDRGGRETQYF
once,TRBJ1-2,TRBV28,NA,TGTGCCAGCAACCCCAGCGGGAAGGGGGTTAACTATGGCTACACCTTC,CASNPSGKGVNYGYTF
few,TRBJ1-1,TRBV5-4,NA,TGTGCCAGCAGCCCCCAAGCGGCGGTGATGAACACTGAAGCTTTCTTT,CASSPQAAVMNTEAFF
NA,TRBJ1-6,TRBV6-6,TRBD1,TGTGCCAGCGGACAGGGTGAAAATTCACCCCTCCACTTT,CASGQGENSPLHF
few,TRBJ1-2,TRBV12-3/TRBV12-4,NA,TGTGCCAGCAGTTTAATGGGACAATATGGCTACACCTTC,CASSLMGQYGYTF
NA,TRBJ1-4,TRBV5-4,TRBD1,TGTGCCAGCAGCACACGGACAGGGAATAATGAAAAACTGTTTTTT,CASSTRTGNNEKLFF
few,TRBJ1-2,TRBV6-5,NA,TGTGCCAGCAGTACTCCAGGGTTCTATGGCTACACCTTC,CASSTPGFYGYTF
NA,TRBJ2-1,TRBV12-3/TRBV12-4,NA,TGTGCCAGCAGTTCGACAGACAATGAGCAGTTCTTC,CASSSTDNEQFF
few,TRBJ1-1,TRBV7-2,NA,TGTGCCAGCAGCTTATTCGGGGGCCGGGGAGGGGCTGAAGCTTTCTTT,CASSLFGGRGGAEAFF
NA,TRBJ2-1,TRBV3-1/TRBV3-2,NA,TGTGCCAGCACCCTAGGAGGGTTACACAATGAGCAGTTCTTC,CASTLGGLHNEQFF
NA,TRBJ2-1,TRBV18,NA,TGTGCCAGCTCACTTGACAGAGAGCAGTTCTTC,CASSLDREQFF